The subject of this entry is one T cell receptor (beta chain). Its antigen is not known. The CDR3 totals 17 residues. The V segment lost 5 bases and the J segment 0 bases; nucleotides outside the gene matches: 7. CDR1 is LNHDA, CDR2 SQIVND, per germline (reference sequence). This entry belongs to a study of siplizumab effects on memory and regulatory T cells. Around 9.2 x 10^4 TCR templates underwent assay in every sample. Data came from immunoSEQ multiplex PCR; TCRdb stores just in-frame clones and leaves some out. The sample comprises about 120,000 clones, approximately 92% of which are singletons, and over 0.15% rests with the top ten. Findings and caveats of the study: Controls had about 29% Treg-derived mappable alloreactive CD4+ clones on average, versus about 69% with siplizumab.

This sequence was found in a human donor in good health. The genes are TRBV19 and TRBJ2-6; 7 bases align to TRBD1. Sequencing was performed on non-Treg CD4+ T cells sorted from blood. The CDR3 is CASSGDSLLSGANVLTF. The CDR3 DNA follows: TGTGCCAGTAGTGGGGACAGTTTACTCTCTGGGGCCAACGTCCTGACTTTC.